This T cell receptor beta chain was documented in a study of blood T cell repertoires in COVID-19. The overall study: Material from acute and convalescent COVID-19 was sourced from the United States, Italy and Spain.

This CDR3 region has 16 residues. Germline V CDR1 and CDR2: SGDLS, YYNGEE. The V and J ends lost 0 bases and 7 bases, in that order; junction bases with no gene match: 9. Repertoires were generated with immunoSEQ multiplex PCR, while TCRdb's copy carries only in-frame clones and drops some. The sample contains some 200,000 clones, 89% of which appear only once. Cohort 3 recovery required two negative PCRs, clearance, or symptom resolution. The sequencing sample was made of PBMCs or T cells enriched from blood (not recorded which). The source is a woman aged 18-35 years who had recovered from COVID-19. This chain links TRBV9 with TRBJ2-1; TRBD2 matches 8 bases. The CDR3 spells CASSVGVGRAGNEQFF. In DNA form, the CDR3 reads TGTGCCAGCAGCGTAGGTGTCGGGAGGGCTGGGAATGAGCAGTTCTTC. Looking up the rest from reference TRBV9 and TRBJ2-1 gives the full variable domain: DSGVTQTPKHLITATGQRVTLRCSPRSGDLSVYWYQQSLDQGLQFLIQYYNGEERAKGNILERFSAQQFPDLHSELNLSSLELGDSALYFCASSVGVGRAGNEQFFGPGTRLTVL.